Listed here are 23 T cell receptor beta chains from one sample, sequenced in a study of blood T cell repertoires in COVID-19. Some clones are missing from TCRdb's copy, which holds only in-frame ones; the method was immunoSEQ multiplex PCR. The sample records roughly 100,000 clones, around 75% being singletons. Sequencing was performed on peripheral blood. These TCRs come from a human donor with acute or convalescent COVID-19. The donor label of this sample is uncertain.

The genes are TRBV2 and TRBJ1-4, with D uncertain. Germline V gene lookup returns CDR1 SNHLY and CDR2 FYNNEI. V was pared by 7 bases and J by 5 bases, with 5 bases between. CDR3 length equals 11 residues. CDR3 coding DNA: TGTGCCAGCACTGCGAATGAAAAACTGTTTTTT. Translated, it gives CASTANEKLFF.

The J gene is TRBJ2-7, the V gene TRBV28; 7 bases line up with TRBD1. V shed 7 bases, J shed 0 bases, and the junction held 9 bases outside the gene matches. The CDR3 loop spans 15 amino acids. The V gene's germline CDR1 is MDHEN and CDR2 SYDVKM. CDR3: CASTTGATSSYEQYF. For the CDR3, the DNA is TGTGCCAGCACCACAGGGGCCACGAGCTCCTACGAGCAGTACTTC. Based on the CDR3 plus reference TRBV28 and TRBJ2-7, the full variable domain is DVKVTQSSRYLVKRTGEKVFLECVQDMDHENMFWYRQDPGLGLRLIYFSYDVKMKEKGDIPEGYSVSREKKERFSLILESASTNQTSMYLCASTTGATSSYEQYFGPGTRLTVT.

The CDR3 is CASRQRTGNQPQHF. CDR3 coding DNA: TGTGCCAGTAGACAGAGGACAGGGAATCAGCCCCAGCATTTT. The V gene is TRBV19, the J gene TRBJ1-5; 8 bases agree with TRBD1. Germline V gene lookup returns CDR1 LNHDA and CDR2 SQIVND (reference sequence). V lost 6 bases and J lost 4; bases outside the gene matches: 5. The CDR3 spans 14 residues.

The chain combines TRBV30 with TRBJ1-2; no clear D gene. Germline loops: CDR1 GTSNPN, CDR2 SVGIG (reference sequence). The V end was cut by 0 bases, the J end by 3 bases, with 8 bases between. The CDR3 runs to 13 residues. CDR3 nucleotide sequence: TGTGCCTGGAGTGTGGCTTTCGACTATGGCTACACCTTC. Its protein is CAWSVAFDYGYTF.

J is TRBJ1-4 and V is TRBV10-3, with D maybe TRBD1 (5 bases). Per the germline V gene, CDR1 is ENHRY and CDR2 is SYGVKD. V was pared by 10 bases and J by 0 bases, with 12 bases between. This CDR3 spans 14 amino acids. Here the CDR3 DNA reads TGTGCCACAATCCGGACACCAACTAATGAAAAACTGTTTTTT. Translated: CATIRTPTNEKLFF.

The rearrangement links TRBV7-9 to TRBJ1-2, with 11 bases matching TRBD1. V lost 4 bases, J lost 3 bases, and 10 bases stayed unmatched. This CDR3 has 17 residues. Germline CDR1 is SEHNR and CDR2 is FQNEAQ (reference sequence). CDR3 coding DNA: TGTGCCAGCAGCTACAGACCCGGGACAGGGGGAGACTATGGCTACACCTTC. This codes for CASSYRPGTGGDYGYTF. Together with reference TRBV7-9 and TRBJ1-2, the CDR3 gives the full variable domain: DTGVSQNPRHKITKRGQNVTFRCDPISEHNRLYWYRQTLGQGPEFLTYFQNEAQLEKSRLLSDRFSAERPKGSFSTLEIQRTEQGDSAMYLCASSYRPGTGGDYGYTFGSGTRLTVV.

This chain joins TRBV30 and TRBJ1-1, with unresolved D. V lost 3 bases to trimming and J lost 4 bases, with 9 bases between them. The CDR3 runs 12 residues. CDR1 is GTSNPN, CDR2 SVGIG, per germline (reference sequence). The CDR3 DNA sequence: TGTGCCTGGAGACGGGATAGCACTGAAGCTTTCTTT. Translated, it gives CAWRRDSTEAFF.

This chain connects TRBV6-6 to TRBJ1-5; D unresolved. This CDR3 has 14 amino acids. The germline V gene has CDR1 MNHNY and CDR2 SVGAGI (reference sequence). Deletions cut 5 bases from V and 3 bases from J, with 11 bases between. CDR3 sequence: CASSHIEVNQPQHF. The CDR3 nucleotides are TGTGCCAGCAGTCATATAGAGGTCAATCAGCCCCAGCATTTT.

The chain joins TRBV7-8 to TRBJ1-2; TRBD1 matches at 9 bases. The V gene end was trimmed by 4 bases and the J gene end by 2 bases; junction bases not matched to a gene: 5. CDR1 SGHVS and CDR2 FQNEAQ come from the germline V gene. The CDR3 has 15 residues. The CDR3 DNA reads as TGTGCCAGCAGCTCCGGGACAGGGAGCAACTATGGCTACACCTTC. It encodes CASSSGTGSNYGYTF. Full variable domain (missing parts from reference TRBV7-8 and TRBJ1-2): GAGVSQSPRYKVAKRGQDVALRCDPISGHVSLFWYQQALGQGPEFLTYFQNEAQLDKSGLPSDRFFAERPEGSVSTLKIQRTQQEDSAVYLCASSSGTGSNYGYTFGSGTRLTVV.

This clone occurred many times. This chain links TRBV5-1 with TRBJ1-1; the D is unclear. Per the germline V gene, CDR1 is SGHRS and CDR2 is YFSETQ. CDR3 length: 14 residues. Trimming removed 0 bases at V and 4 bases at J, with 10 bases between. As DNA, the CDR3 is TGCGCCAGCAGCTTGGCTAACTGGAGCACTGAAGCTTTCTTT. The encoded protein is CASSLANWSTEAFF.

The CDR3 sequence: CASSVGGQSSYEQYF. CDR3 nucleotides: TGTGCCAGCTCAGTCGGGGGACAGTCCTCCTACGAGCAGTACTTC. V is TRBV18 and J is TRBJ2-7; perhaps TRBD1 as D (7 bases). Germline V CDR1 and CDR2: KGHSH, LQKENI. With 5 bases removed from V and 0 bases from J, the gap between germline ends came to 14 bases. This CDR3 region has 15 residues.

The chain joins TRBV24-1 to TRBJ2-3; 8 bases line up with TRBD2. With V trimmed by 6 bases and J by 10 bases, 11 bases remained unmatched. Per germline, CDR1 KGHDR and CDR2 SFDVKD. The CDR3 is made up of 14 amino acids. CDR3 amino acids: CATSPGTSRRAQYF. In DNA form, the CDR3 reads TGTGCCACCAGTCCCGGGACTAGTCGCCGGGCGCAGTATTTT.

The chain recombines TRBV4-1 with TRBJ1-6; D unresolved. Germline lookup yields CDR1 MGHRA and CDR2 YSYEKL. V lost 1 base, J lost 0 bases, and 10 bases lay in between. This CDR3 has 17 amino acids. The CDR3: CASSQGSLSSYNSPLHF. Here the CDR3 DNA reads TGCGCCAGCAGCCAAGGGAGTCTGAGCTCCTATAATTCACCCCTCCACTTT.

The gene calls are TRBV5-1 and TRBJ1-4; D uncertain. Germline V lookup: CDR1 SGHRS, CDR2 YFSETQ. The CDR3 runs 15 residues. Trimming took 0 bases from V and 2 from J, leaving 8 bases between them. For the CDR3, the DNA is TGCGCCAGCAGCTTGGCCTTGCAGACTAATGAAAAACTGTTTTTT. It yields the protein CASSLALQTNEKLFF.

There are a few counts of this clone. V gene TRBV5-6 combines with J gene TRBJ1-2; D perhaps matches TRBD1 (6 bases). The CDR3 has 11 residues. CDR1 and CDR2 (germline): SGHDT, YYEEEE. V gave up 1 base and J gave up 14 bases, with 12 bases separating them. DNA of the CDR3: TGTGCCAGCAGCTTGTACAGGGTACAGACCTTC. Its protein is CASSLYRVQTF.

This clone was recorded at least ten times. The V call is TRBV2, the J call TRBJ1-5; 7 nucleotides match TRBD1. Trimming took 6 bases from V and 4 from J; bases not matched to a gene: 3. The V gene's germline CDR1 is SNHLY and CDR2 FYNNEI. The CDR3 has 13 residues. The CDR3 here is CASSAQGNQPQHF. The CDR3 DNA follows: TGTGCCAGCAGCGCACAGGGGAATCAGCCCCAGCATTTT.

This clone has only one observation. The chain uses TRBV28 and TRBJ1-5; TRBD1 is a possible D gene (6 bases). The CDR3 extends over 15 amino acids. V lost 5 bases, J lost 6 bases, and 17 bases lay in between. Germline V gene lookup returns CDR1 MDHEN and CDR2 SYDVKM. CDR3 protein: CASSPSRGGSQPQHF. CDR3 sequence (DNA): TGTGCCAGCAGTCCGTCCAGGGGAGGGAGTCAGCCCCAGCATTTT.

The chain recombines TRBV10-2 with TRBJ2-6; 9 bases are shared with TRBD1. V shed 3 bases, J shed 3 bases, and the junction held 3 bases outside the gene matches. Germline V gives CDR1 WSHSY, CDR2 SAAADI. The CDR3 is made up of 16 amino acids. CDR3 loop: CASSEQGAGGANVLTF. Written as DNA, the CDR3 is TGCGCCAGCAGTGAACAGGGGGCGGGTGGGGCCAACGTCCTGACTTTC.

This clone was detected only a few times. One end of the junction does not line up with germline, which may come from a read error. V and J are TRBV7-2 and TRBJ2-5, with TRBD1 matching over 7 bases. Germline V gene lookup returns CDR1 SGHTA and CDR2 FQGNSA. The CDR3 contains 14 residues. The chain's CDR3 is CARSLIRGLGTQYF. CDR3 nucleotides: TGTGCCAGGAGCTTAATAAGGGGGCTCGGGACCCAGTACTTC.

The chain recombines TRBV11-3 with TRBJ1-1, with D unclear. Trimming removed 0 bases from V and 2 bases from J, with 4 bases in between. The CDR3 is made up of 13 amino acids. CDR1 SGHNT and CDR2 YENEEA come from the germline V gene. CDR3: CASSLDRNTEAFF. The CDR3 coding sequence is TGTGCCAGCAGCTTAGACAGAAACACTGAAGCTTTCTTT.

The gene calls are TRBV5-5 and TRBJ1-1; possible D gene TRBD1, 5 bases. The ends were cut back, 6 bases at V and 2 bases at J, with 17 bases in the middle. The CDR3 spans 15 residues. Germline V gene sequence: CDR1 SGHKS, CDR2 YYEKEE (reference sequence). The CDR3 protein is CASIRGAGVNTEAFF. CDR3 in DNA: TGTGCCAGCATCCGCGGGGCGGGGGTCAACACTGAAGCTTTCTTT.

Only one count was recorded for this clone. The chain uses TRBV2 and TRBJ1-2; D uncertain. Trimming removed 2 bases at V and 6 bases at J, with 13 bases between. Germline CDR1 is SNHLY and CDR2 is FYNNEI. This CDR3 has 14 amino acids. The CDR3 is CASSEPSWAHGYTF. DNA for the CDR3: TGTGCCAGCAGTGAACCTTCTTGGGCCCATGGCTACACCTTC.

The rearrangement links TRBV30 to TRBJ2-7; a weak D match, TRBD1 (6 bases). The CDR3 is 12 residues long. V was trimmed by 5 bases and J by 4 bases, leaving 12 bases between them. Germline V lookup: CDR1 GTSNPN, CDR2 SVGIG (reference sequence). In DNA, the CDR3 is TGTGCCTGGGGTTGGGGGCGGTACGAGCAGTACTTC. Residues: CAWGWGRYEQYF.